A single sample gave rise to the 23 T cell receptor beta chains below, sequenced in a study of blood T cell repertoires in COVID-19. Profiling relied on immunoSEQ multiplex PCR, and the TCRdb table lists in-frame clones only, not all of them. The sample consists of around 170,000 clones, just under 80% of them appearing once. Sequences were obtained from peripheral blood. Receptors were obtained from a woman of 80 years or more with acute or convalescent COVID-19.

J is TRBJ2-1 and V is TRBV12-3 or TRBV12-4; possible D gene TRBD1, 5 bases. This CDR3 spans 11 amino acids. V lost 6 bases and J lost 7, with 7 bases in between. The CDR3 region has the DNA TGTGCCAGCAGGACAGTTAATGAGCAGTTCTTC. Translating gives CASRTVNEQFF.

The chain has TRBV21-1 and TRBJ1-5. TRBV21-1 is a pseudogene segment. The CDR3 length is 9 residues. Written as DNA, the CDR3 is TGTGCCAGCAGCAAGGCGGGGCATTTT. This encodes CASSKAGHF.

The V gene is TRBV9, the J gene TRBJ1-5, with D uncertain. This CDR3 is built from 14 residues. Per the germline V gene, CDR1 is SGDLS and CDR2 is YYNGEE. Trimming left V 0 bases short and J 4 bases short, with 8 bases between. Here the CDR3 reads CASSVAEGNQPQHF. The CDR3 DNA sequence: TGTGCCAGCAGCGTAGCTGAGGGTAATCAGCCCCAGCATTTT.

The chain joins TRBV27 to TRBJ1-2; D gene ambiguous. The CDR3 length is 15 residues. The germline V gene has CDR1 MNHEY and CDR2 SMNVEV (reference sequence). V lost 2 bases, J lost 4 bases, and 14 bases lay in between. The CDR3, as DNA: TGTGCCAGCAGTTTAGGGGTGGGCGGGTCCTATGGCTACACCTTC. Translated, it gives CASSLGVGGSYGYTF.

This sequence joins TRBV12-5 and TRBJ1-1; D unresolved. CDR1 and CDR2 from the germline V gene are LGHNT and FRNRAP. The CDR3 runs to 13 residues. Trimming took off 5 bases at V and 9 bases at J, with 16 bases between the two ends. The CDR3 loop reads CASGHSTGGKAFF. The CDR3 region has the DNA TGTGCTAGTGGTCATTCGACGGGAGGGAAAGCTTTCTTT.

This clone was observed a handful of times. The chain joins TRBV3-1 (or the pseudogene TRBV3-2) to TRBJ2-3, with D possibly matching TRBD1 (5 bases). This CDR3 spans 17 amino acids. The V and J ends lost 1 base and 1 base respectively, with 15 bases between them. The germline gives CDR1 LGHDT, CDR2 YNNKEL (reference sequence). The CDR3 sequence: CASSQGRTTYGTDTQYF. DNA for the CDR3: TGTGCCAGCAGCCAAGGTAGGACAACCTATGGCACAGATACGCAGTATTTT.

The chain joins TRBV5-1 to TRBJ2-2, with D possibly matching TRBD2 (6 bases). The germline V gene has CDR1 SGHRS and CDR2 YFSETQ. V shed 5 bases and J shed 4 bases, with 12 bases lying between them. The CDR3 has 14 amino acids. The CDR3 nucleotides read TGCGCCAGCAGGACTAGTTCGGGCACCGGGGAGCTGTTTTTT. This translates into CASRTSSGTGELFF.

The V gene is TRBV18, the J gene TRBJ1-5; possible D gene TRBD1, 5 bases. Germline V gives CDR1 KGHSH, CDR2 LQKENI. This CDR3 comprises 14 residues. The V gene lost 2 bases and the J gene lost 3 bases, with 8 bases spanning the gap. In DNA form, the CDR3 reads TGTGCCAGCTCACCAGGGGCGACCAATCAGCCCCAGCATTTT. Translated: CASSPGATNQPQHF.

Of note for this clone: The sample carries other DNA sequences with the same CDR3. The rearrangement joins TRBV6-6 to TRBJ1-2, with D perhaps TRBD1 (6 bases). V was shortened by 2 bases and J by 3 bases, with 13 bases between the two germline ends. This CDR3 has 15 amino acids. CDR1 is MNHNY and CDR2 is SVGAGI in the germline V gene (reference sequence). The CDR3 is CASSYGQGRDYGYTF. The CDR3 DNA follows: TGTGCCAGCAGTTACGGGCAGGGGCGCGACTATGGCTACACCTTC.

This clone was seen only once. The CDR3, as DNA: TGCAGCGTTGGCAAGGGGGCTGTTGATACTGAAGCTTTCTTT. This gives the protein CSVGKGAVDTEAFF. The V gene is TRBV29-1, the J gene TRBJ1-1; 7 positions agree with TRBD1. The CDR3 sequence is 14 residues long. The junction had 10 bases not matched to a gene; V was cut back by 4 bases and J by 5 bases. From germline, CDR1 is SQVTM and CDR2 ANQGSEA.

A few counts support this clone. This chain connects TRBV2 to TRBJ1-5; 7 bases match TRBD1. CDR1 is SNHLY, CDR2 FYNNEI, per germline. J was trimmed by 3 bases and V by 8 bases; bases with no gene match: 4. The CDR3 contains 13 residues. The CDR3 nucleotides are TGTGCCAGCGGCAGGGGGGACAATCAGCCCCAGCATTTT. This codes for CASGRGDNQPQHF.

The chain is built from TRBV10-2 and TRBJ2-3; 14 bases line up with TRBD2. The germline V gene encodes CDR1 WSHSY and CDR2 SAAADI. V dropped 0 bases and J dropped 1; count of bases not matched to a gene: 3. There are 18 residues in the CDR3. The CDR3 region is CASSESGTSGGGTDTQYF. The CDR3 DNA sequence: TGCGCCAGCAGTGAGTCTGGGACTAGCGGGGGAGGCACAGATACGCAGTATTTT.

The rearrangement uses TRBV7-3 and TRBJ2-1; TRBD2 agrees at 14 bases. Germline CDR1 SGHTA, CDR2 FQGTGA. J was trimmed by 1 base and V by 4 bases; bases with no gene match: 9. CDR3 length equals 19 residues. This CDR3 reads CASSSPGLAGVSSYNEQFF. The CDR3 DNA is TGTGCCAGCAGCTCCCCGGGACTAGCGGGAGTTAGTTCCTACAATGAGCAGTTCTTC. The whole variable domain, filled in from reference TRBV7-3 and TRBJ2-1, reads GAGVSQTPSNKVTEKGKYVELRCDPISGHTALYWYRQSLGQGPEFLIYFQGTGAADDSGLPNDRFFAVRPEGSVSTLKIQRTERGDSAVYLCASSSPGLAGVSSYNEQFFGPGTRLTVL.

J is TRBJ2-1 and V is TRBV6-5, with a possible D match to TRBD2 (5 bases). Between the trimmed V and J ends, which lost 6 bases and 2 bases, there was a span of 14 bases. This CDR3 region has 15 residues. CDR1 MNHEY and CDR2 SVGAGI come from the germline V gene. CDR3 in DNA: TGTGCCAGCAGGAGGGCTTCAGCTGCCTACAATGAGCAGTTCTTC. Translating gives CASRRASAAYNEQFF.

This chain uses TRBV5-1 with TRBJ2-2, with D maybe TRBD1 (5 bases). V gave up 6 bases and J gave up 4 bases, with 10 bases separating them. Germline V CDR1 and CDR2: SGHRS, YFSETQ. The CDR3 has 13 residues. The CDR3 sequence: CASNQGFTGELFF. In nucleotides, the CDR3 is TGCGCCAGCAACCAGGGATTCACCGGGGAGCTGTTTTTT.

The chain employs TRBV4-2 and TRBJ2-7; 9 bases match TRBD1. V was pared by 4 bases and J by 2 bases, with 3 bases of the junction left unmatched. The CDR3 loop spans 14 amino acids. The germline V gene has CDR1 LGHNA and CDR2 YNFKEQ. The CDR3 spells CASSRDRVAYEQYF. CDR3 DNA sequence: TGTGCCAGCAGCCGGGACAGGGTCGCCTACGAGCAGTACTTC.

In this sample, this clone turned up once. The chain is built from TRBV30 and TRBJ2-1; 10 positions match TRBD1. Germline values: CDR1 GTSNPN, CDR2 SVGIG (reference sequence). CDR3 size: 15 residues. V lost 1 base to trimming and J lost 7 bases; unmatched junction nucleotides: 7. In DNA form, the CDR3 reads TGTGCCTGGAGTGCCTGGACAGGGGGTCCGAATGAGCAGTTCTTC. Protein product: CAWSAWTGGPNEQFF.

The V call is TRBV28, the J call TRBJ1-4; D is uncertain. The CDR3 has 16 amino acids. Trimming removed 6 bases at V and 0 bases at J, with 14 bases between. Germline V gene lookup returns CDR1 MDHEN and CDR2 SYDVKM. The CDR3 loop reads CASSPRLFATNEKLFF. The CDR3 DNA sequence: TGTGCCAGCAGCCCTCGACTATTTGCAACTAATGAAAAACTGTTTTTT.

The gene calls are TRBV6-6 and TRBJ2-7, with TRBD1 matching 8 bases. The germline CDR1 and CDR2 sequences are MNHNY and SVGAGI (reference sequence). Trimming at V came to 5 bases and at J to 1 base, leaving 13 bases not matched to a gene. The CDR3 has 17 residues. The CDR3 bases are TGTGCCAGCAGTCCCCCCAGGGGACAGGAGGTATCCTACGAGCAGTACTTC. It translates to CASSPPRGQEVSYEQYF.

The chain employs TRBV4-1 and TRBJ2-7; 10 nucleotides agree with TRBD1. The J segment lost 2 bases and the V segment lost 5 bases, leaving 9 bases of the junction unmatched. Germline V gives CDR1 MGHRA, CDR2 YSYEKL. The CDR3 has 16 residues. The CDR3 reads CASSKLTGGAPYEQYF. CDR3 DNA: TGCGCCAGCAGCAAATTGACAGGGGGCGCTCCCTACGAGCAGTACTTC.

DNA for the CDR3: TGTGCCAGCAGCTTGGTAAGAGGAGTCTACAATGAGCAGTTCTTC. Translating it yields CASSLVRGVYNEQFF. The V and J genes are TRBV5-8 and TRBJ2-1; D remains unclear. The CDR3 extends over 15 amino acids. Germline V gene sequence: CDR1 SGHTS, CDR2 YDEGEE. Trimming took 0 bases from V and 3 from J, leaving 10 bases between them.

The J gene is TRBJ1-5, the V gene TRBV5-5; D may be TRBD1 (5 bases). Trimming pared 4 bases from V and 3 bases from J, leaving 14 bases between. The CDR3 is 15 amino acids. Germline V gene data show CDR1 as SGHKS and CDR2 as YYEKEE (reference sequence). The CDR3 region has the DNA TGTGCCAGCAGCCCCGGGGGGGGTTTCAATCAGCCCCAGCATTTT. Protein sequence: CASSPGGGFNQPQHF.

This chain links TRBV21-1 with TRBJ1-2; the table gives TRBD1 as D, unverified against the DNA. TRBV21-1 is flagged as a pseudogene. The CDR3 sequence is 14 residues long. This CDR3 is CASSKASGDYGYTF. CDR3 DNA: TGTGCCAGCAGCAAGGCATCAGGGGACTATGGCTACACCTTC.